Presented here are 26 T cell receptor beta chains from one specimen sequenced in a study of identical twins. MiXCR, applied by TCRdb to the 5' RACE reads, yields one record per CDR3 protein. The top ten hold 10% of the sample, which has around 240,000 distinct CDR3 sequences, 10% seen once. Material: memory T cells sorted from blood. The receptors come from a middle-aged man in good health.

This clonotype was observed a few times. The chain employs TRBV4-1 and TRBJ2-7, with TRBD1 matching 7 bases. The V gene's germline CDR1 is MGHRA and CDR2 YSYEKL. V was pared by 1 base and J by 3 bases, with 15 bases of the junction left unmatched. The CDR3 spans 18 residues. CDR3 residues: CASSQGGYRDSGIYEQYF. The CDR3 nucleotides read TGCGCCAGCAGCCAAGGCGGGTACCGGGACAGCGGAATCTACGAGCAGTACTTC.

This sequence joins TRBV20-1 and TRBJ2-3; the D gene is possibly TRBD2 (5 bases). Trimming took off 0 bases at V and 0 bases at J, with 22 bases between the two ends. The V gene's germline CDR1 is DFQATT and CDR2 SNEGSKA (reference sequence). This CDR3 is built from 19 residues. The CDR3, as DNA: TGCAGTGCTAGAGATCCCGCCCCCGTGGGGAGAGCTAGCACAGATACGCAGTATTTT. Its protein product is CSARDPAPVGRASTDTQYF.

This rearrangement joins TRBV24-1 to TRBJ2-3; D not certain. V was trimmed by 7 bases and J by 1 base, leaving 2 bases between them. The CDR3 spans 11 residues. The germline CDR1 and CDR2 sequences are KGHDR and SFDVKD. The CDR3 spells CATRGTDTQYF. In DNA form, the CDR3 reads TGTGCCACCAGAGGCACAGATACGCAGTATTTT.

This clonotype was seen ten or more times. V usage is TRBV5-1 and J usage is TRBJ1-6; 8 bases are shared with TRBD1. From germline, CDR1 is SGHRS and CDR2 YFSETQ. V gave up 4 bases and J gave up 6 bases; unmatched junction bases: 3. This CDR3 contains 14 residues. CDR3 protein: CASSLGQVNSPLHF. Written as DNA, the CDR3 is TGCGCCAGCAGCCTGGGACAGGTTAATTCACCCCTCCACTTT.

This clonotype was observed a few times. The rearrangement links TRBV18 to TRBJ2-7; possible D gene TRBD1, 5 bases. V was pared by 6 bases and J by 3 bases, with 12 bases between. This CDR3 region has 13 residues. Germline V CDR1 and CDR2: KGHSH, LQKENI. This CDR3 is CASSQGTYYEQYF. In nucleotides, the CDR3 is TGTGCCAGCTCCCAGGGTACTTACTACGAGCAGTACTTC.

J is TRBJ2-1 and V is TRBV6-1; perhaps D is TRBD1 or TRBD2 (5 bases each). The CDR3 consists of 18 residues. V shed 6 bases and J shed 1 base, with 22 bases lying between them. Germline V gene data show CDR1 as MNHNS and CDR2 as SASEGT. The DNA of the CDR3 is TGTGCCAGCAGCCTTCGGGGACCACGGCCCTCATCCTACAATGAGCAGTTCTTC. It translates to CASSLRGPRPSSYNEQFF.

This clonotype has a handful of counts. This chain joins TRBV12-3 or TRBV12-4 and TRBJ1-2; D not resolved. CDR3 length equals 13 residues. Trimming shortened V by 6 bases and J by 2 bases, and 10 bases separated the two germline ends. This CDR3 is CASSVGANYGYTF. The CDR3 DNA sequence: TGTGCCAGCAGCGTAGGAGCCAACTATGGCTACACCTTC.

The chain has TRBV20-1 and TRBJ1-5, with D possibly being TRBD1 (6 bases). The CDR3 spans 15 residues. Germline assignment: CDR1 DFQATT and CDR2 SNEGSKA (reference sequence). V was clipped by 6 bases and J by 5 bases, with 20 bases between them. The CDR3 loop reads CSATGQTKWDQPQHF. CDR3 in DNA: TGCAGTGCAACCGGACAGACCAAATGGGATCAGCCCCAGCATTTT.

This clonotype was seen many times. The chain carries TRBV7-2 and TRBJ1-2, with 12 bases identical to TRBD1. The CDR3 length is 16 residues. Germline lookup yields CDR1 SGHTA and CDR2 FQGNSA. Trimming took 5 bases from V and 5 from J; bases not matched to a gene: 9. The CDR3 DNA is TGTGCCAGCAGCACGGCGGGACAGGGGGCTGGGTATGGCTACACCTTC. It is translated as CASSTAGQGAGYGYTF.

This clonotype was observed many times. V usage is TRBV14 and J usage is TRBJ1-1; a weak D match, TRBD1 (6 bases). This CDR3 is 13 amino acids long. Germline CDR1 is SGHDN and CDR2 is FVKESK. The V end was cut by 2 bases, the J end by 7 bases, with 11 bases between. In DNA, the CDR3 is TGTGCCAGCAGCCAATGGGGGGCTTATGAAGCTTTCTTT. Residues: CASSQWGAYEAFF.

This clonotype was detected only a few times. The V call is TRBV7-9, the J call TRBJ2-7, with TRBD1 matching over 10 bases. This CDR3 has 14 residues. V shed 5 bases and J 5 bases; nucleotides not matched to a gene: 6. Germline values: CDR1 SEHNR, CDR2 FQNEAQ (reference sequence). The CDR3 nucleotides are TGTGCCAGCAGCCCTGGACAGGGGGGGAACGAGCAGTACTTC. It codes for CASSPGQGGNEQYF. Looking up the rest from reference TRBV7-9 and TRBJ2-7 gives the full variable domain: DTGVSQNPRHKITKRGQNVTFRCDPISEHNRLYWYRQTLGQGPEFLTYFQNEAQLEKSRLLSDRFSAERPKGSFSTLEIQRTEQGDSAMYLCASSPGQGGNEQYFGPGTRLTVT.

This clonotype was counted ten times or more. The chain combines TRBV20-1 with TRBJ1-5, with D maybe TRBD1 (5 bases). Per germline, CDR1 DFQATT and CDR2 SNEGSKA (reference sequence). Trimming took 5 bases from V and 7 from J, leaving 12 bases between them. The CDR3 is made up of 12 amino acids. For the CDR3, the DNA is TGCAGTGCTGCCTCGGGGGACCAGCCCCAGCATTTT. This codes for CSAASGDQPQHF.

This clonotype was observed a handful of times. V gene TRBV2 combines with J gene TRBJ1-1, with 11 bases identical to TRBD1. Germline-derived CDR1 and CDR2 are SNHLY and FYNNEI. The CDR3 runs 17 residues. V was pared by 0 bases and J by 5 bases, with 8 bases of the junction left unmatched. CDR3 sequence: CASSEAMGQGGTTEAFF. The CDR3 DNA reads as TGTGCCAGCAGTGAAGCAATGGGACAGGGGGGGACGACTGAAGCTTTCTTT.

The chain uses TRBV7-2 and TRBJ1-1, with 7 nucleotides matching TRBD1. Germline-derived CDR1 and CDR2 are SGHTA and FQGNSA. V was clipped by 5 bases and J by 4 bases; unmatched bases: 4. The CDR3 has 13 amino acids. CDR3 nucleotide sequence: TGTGCCAGCAGCCCATGGGACAGCACTGAAGCTTTCTTT. Translating it yields CASSPWDSTEAFF.

This clonotype was detected only a few times. V usage is TRBV10-3 and J usage is TRBJ2-5, with a possible D match to TRBD2 (6 bases). The germline V gene encodes CDR1 ENHRY and CDR2 SYGVKD. The CDR3 has 17 residues. V was pared by 0 bases and J by 5 bases, with 19 bases between. The CDR3 reads CAISESVSAGPGETQYF. The CDR3, as DNA: TGTGCCATCAGTGAGTCTGTATCGGCGGGGCCCGGGGAGACCCAGTACTTC.

The chain couples TRBV27 to TRBJ2-7, with a weak D call TRBD1 (6 bases). V lost 3 bases and J lost 3, with 12 bases in between. This CDR3 is 14 amino acids long. CDR1 is MNHEY and CDR2 is SMNVEV in the germline V gene (reference sequence). Written as DNA, the CDR3 is TGTGCCAGCAGTTTTACCGGACAGAGCTACGAGCAGTACTTC. Its translation is CASSFTGQSYEQYF.

The table lists this clonotype with many counts. The chain has TRBV10-3 and TRBJ2-7; D not certain. V gave up 8 bases and J gave up 6 bases, with 11 bases separating them. Germline V gene lookup returns CDR1 ENHRY and CDR2 SYGVKD. This CDR3 is 11 amino acids long. CDR3 bases: TGTGCCATCCAGTCCAGTAGCGAGCAGTACTTC. It yields the protein CAIQSSSEQYF.

V usage is TRBV5-1 and J usage is TRBJ1-4, with D possibly being TRBD1 (5 bases). This CDR3 contains 14 residues. The V gene's germline CDR1 is SGHRS and CDR2 YFSETQ. V shed 2 bases and J shed 1 base, with 6 bases lying between them. DNA for the CDR3: TGCGCCAGCAGCTTCGGGGGAACTAATGAAAAACTGTTTTTT. Its translation is CASSFGGTNEKLFF.

This clonotype was seen more than once but under ten times. The V and J genes are TRBV20-1 and TRBJ2-7; 7 bases agree with TRBD2. The CDR3 covers 16 residues. Germline trimming cut 0 bases from V and 3 bases from J; bases unmatched to any gene: 11. From germline, CDR1 is DFQATT and CDR2 SNEGSKA (reference sequence). The CDR3 nucleotides read TGCAGTGCTAGAGAGGTCTCTAGCGGCGTCGGCTACGAGCAGTACTTC. Translation gives CSAREVSSGVGYEQYF.

J is TRBJ2-7 and V is TRBV6-2 or TRBV6-3; D not certain. CDR1 is MNHEY and CDR2 is SVGEGT in the germline V gene. The V end lost 3 bases, the J end lost 4 bases, and 4 bases lay between the germline ends. This CDR3 comprises 11 residues. The DNA of the CDR3 is TGTGCCAGCAGTTATGATTACGAGCAGTACTTC. This codes for CASSYDYEQYF.

This clonotype was detected ten times or more. This chain uses TRBV6-1 with TRBJ2-7; 10 bases map to TRBD1. The J segment lost 0 bases and the V segment lost 4 bases, leaving 6 bases of the junction unmatched. This CDR3 has 16 amino acids. CDR1 and CDR2 from the germline V gene are MNHNS and SASEGT. CDR3 in amino acids: CASSVGGTGASYEQYF. The CDR3 DNA sequence: TGTGCCAGCAGTGTAGGCGGGACAGGGGCCTCCTACGAGCAGTACTTC.

This rearrangement joins TRBV27 to TRBJ1-6, with a possible D match to TRBD1 (6 bases). There are 12 residues in the CDR3. Trimming pared 9 bases from V and 4 bases from J, leaving 7 bases between. From germline, CDR1 is MNHEY and CDR2 SMNVEV (reference sequence). In DNA form, the CDR3 reads TGTGCCAGTCAGGGGTATAATTCACCCCTCCACTTT. Protein sequence: CASQGYNSPLHF.

This clonotype appeared many times. The V and J genes are TRBV29-1 and TRBJ1-5; TRBD1 matches at 8 bases. This CDR3 comprises 13 residues. V shed 6 bases and J 7 bases; nucleotides not matched to a gene: 8. Germline V gives CDR1 SQVTM, CDR2 ANQGSEA. For the CDR3, the DNA is TGCAGCGTAGGGGATGACAGGGGACAGCCCCAGCATTTT. This translates into CSVGDDRGQPQHF.

This clonotype was seen ten or more times. CDR3 in amino acids: CASSLSWGLYDEQYF. CDR3 coding DNA: TGCGCCAGCAGCTTGAGTTGGGGGCTTTACGACGAGCAGTACTTC. The chain uses TRBV5-1 and TRBJ2-7; possibly TRBD1 for D (6 bases). Looked up from germline, CDR1 is SGHRS and CDR2 is YFSETQ. Trimming pared 1 base from V and 5 bases from J, leaving 16 bases between. This CDR3 has 15 residues.

This clonotype was counted between two and nine times. The V call is TRBV7-2, the J call TRBJ1-5; D is unclear. Between the trimmed V and J ends, which lost 4 bases and 3 bases, there was a span of 10 bases. Germline V CDR1 and CDR2: SGHTA, FQGNSA. This CDR3 has 14 residues. The CDR3 is CASSSGPHNQPQHF. In DNA form, the CDR3 reads TGTGCCAGCAGCTCCGGGCCTCACAATCAGCCCCAGCATTTT.

This clonotype was counted only a few times. The chain is built from TRBV5-1 and TRBJ1-2, with 8 nucleotides matching TRBD1. Losses at the gene ends were 4 bases for V and 5 bases for J; bases not matched to a gene: 7. The CDR3 covers 14 residues. CDR1 SGHRS and CDR2 YFSETQ come from the germline V gene. The DNA of the CDR3 is TGCGCCAGCAGCGTCCAGGGGGCGAAGTATGGCTACACCTTC. It codes for CASSVQGAKYGYTF.